This entry concerns a single T cell receptor beta chain. Its antigen is still unknown. The data were obtained in a study of T cell responses to AZD1222 COVID-19 vaccine. Findings and limits, study-wide: White British ancestry dominated among donors, who included more females, and clonal diversity was possibly underestimated. Vaccine-related CD4 TCRs covered spike, predominating at 160-218 and 743-854. Just 5 to 7 people given AZD1222 tested seropositive at baseline.

CDR3 size: 15 residues. In germline, CDR1 is MNHEY, CDR2 SVGAGI. Trimming took off 0 bases at V and 6 bases at J, with 14 bases between the two ends. Sequenced by immunoSEQ multiplex PCR; TCRdb stores in-frame clones only, minus some. The table has around 150,000 clones, 94% seen once. The sample here was peripheral blood, taken on day 0 of AZD1222 vaccination. This receptor was taken from an adult in good health. The rearrangement joins TRBV6-5 to TRBJ1-1; D may be TRBD1 (5 bases). The CDR3 sequence: CASSYSFGTRAEAFF. CDR3 in DNA: TGTGCCAGCAGTTACTCGTTTGGGACGAGGGCTGAAGCTTTCTTT.